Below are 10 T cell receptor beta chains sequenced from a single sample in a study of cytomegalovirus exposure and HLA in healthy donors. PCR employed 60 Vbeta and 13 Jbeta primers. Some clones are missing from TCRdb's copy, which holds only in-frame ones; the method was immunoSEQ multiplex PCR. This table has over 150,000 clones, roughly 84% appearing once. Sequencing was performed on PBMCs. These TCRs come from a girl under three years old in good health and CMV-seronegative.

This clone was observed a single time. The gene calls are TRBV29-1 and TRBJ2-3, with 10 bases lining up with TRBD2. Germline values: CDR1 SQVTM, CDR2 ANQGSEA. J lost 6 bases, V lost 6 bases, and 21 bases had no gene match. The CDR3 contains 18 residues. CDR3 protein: CSVGALGQLAGDPDTQYF. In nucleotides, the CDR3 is TGCAGCGTGGGGGCCCTGGGACAGCTAGCGGGAGATCCTGATACGCAGTATTTT.

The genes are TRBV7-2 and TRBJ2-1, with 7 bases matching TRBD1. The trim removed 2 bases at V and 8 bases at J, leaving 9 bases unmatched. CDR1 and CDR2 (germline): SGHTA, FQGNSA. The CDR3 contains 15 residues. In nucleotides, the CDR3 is TGTGCCAGCAGCTTACTGGCAGGGGGTTGGGATGAGCAGTTCTTC. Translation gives CASSLLAGGWDEQFF.

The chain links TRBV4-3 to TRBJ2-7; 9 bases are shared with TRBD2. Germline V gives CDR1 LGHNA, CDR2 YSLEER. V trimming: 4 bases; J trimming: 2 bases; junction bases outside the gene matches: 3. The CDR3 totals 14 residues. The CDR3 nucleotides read TGCGCCAGCAGCCCCTGGACTAGCGCCTACGAGCAGTACTTC. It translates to CASSPWTSAYEQYF.

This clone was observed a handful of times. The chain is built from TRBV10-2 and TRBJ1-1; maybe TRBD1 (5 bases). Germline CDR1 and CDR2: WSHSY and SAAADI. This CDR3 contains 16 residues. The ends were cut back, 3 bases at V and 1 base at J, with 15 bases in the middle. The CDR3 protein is CASSEGSGYRNTEAFF. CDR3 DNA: TGCGCCAGCAGTGAAGGGTCAGGGTACAGGAACACTGAAGCTTTCTTT.

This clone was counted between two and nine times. The CDR3 coding sequence is TGTGCCACCAGCAGAGTTGGAGTCTTGCTTATTGAGCAGTTCTTC. It codes for CATSRVGVLLIEQFF. The gene calls are TRBV15 and TRBJ2-1; no reliable D call. Trimming left V 1 base short and J 9 bases short, with 16 bases between. CDR1 and CDR2 from the germline V gene are LNHNV and YYDKDF (reference sequence). This CDR3 spans 15 amino acids.

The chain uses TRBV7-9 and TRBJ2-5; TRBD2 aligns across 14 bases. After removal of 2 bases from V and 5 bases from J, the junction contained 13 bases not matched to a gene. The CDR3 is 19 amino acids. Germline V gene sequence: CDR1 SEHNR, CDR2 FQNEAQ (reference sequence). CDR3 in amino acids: CASSLTRGGLAGVLETQYF. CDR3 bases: TGTGCCAGCAGCTTAACCCGGGGGGGACTAGCGGGGGTATTGGAGACCCAGTACTTC.

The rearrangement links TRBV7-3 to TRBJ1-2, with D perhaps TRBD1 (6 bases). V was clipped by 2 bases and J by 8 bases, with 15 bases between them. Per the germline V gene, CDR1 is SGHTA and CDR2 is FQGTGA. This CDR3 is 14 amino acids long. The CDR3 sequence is CASSLWAGGGGYTF. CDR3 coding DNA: TGTGCCAGCAGCTTATGGGCGGGGGGCGGAGGCTACACCTTC.

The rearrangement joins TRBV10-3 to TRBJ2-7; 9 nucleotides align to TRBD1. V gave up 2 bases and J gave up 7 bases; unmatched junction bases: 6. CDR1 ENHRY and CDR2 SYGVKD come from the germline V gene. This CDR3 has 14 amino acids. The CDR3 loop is CAISEGQGPSEQYF. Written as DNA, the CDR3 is TGTGCCATCAGTGAGGGACAGGGGCCGTCTGAGCAGTACTTC.

The CDR3 protein is CASSGIQGAGNTIYF. The CDR3 DNA reads TGTGCCAGCAGTGGGATACAGGGGGCTGGAAACACCATATATTTT. V and J are TRBV2 and TRBJ1-3; 8 bases align to TRBD1. The V gene's germline CDR1 is SNHLY and CDR2 FYNNEI. The trim removed 4 bases at V and 2 bases at J, leaving 4 bases unmatched. The CDR3 is 15 residues long.

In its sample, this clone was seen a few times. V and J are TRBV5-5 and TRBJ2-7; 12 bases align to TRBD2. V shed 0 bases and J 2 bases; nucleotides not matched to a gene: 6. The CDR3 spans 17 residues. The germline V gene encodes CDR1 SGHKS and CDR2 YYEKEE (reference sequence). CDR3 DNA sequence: TGTGCCAGCAGCTTGGAGGGACTAGCGGGCGCGCCCTACGAGCAGTACTTC. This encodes CASSLEGLAGAPYEQYF. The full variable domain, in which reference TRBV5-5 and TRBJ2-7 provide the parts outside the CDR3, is DAGVTQSPTHLIKTRGQQVTLRCSPISGHKSVSWYQQVLGQGPQFIFQYYEKEERGRGNFPDRFSARQFPNYSSELNVNALLLGDSALYLCASSLEGLAGAPYEQYFGPGTRLTVT.